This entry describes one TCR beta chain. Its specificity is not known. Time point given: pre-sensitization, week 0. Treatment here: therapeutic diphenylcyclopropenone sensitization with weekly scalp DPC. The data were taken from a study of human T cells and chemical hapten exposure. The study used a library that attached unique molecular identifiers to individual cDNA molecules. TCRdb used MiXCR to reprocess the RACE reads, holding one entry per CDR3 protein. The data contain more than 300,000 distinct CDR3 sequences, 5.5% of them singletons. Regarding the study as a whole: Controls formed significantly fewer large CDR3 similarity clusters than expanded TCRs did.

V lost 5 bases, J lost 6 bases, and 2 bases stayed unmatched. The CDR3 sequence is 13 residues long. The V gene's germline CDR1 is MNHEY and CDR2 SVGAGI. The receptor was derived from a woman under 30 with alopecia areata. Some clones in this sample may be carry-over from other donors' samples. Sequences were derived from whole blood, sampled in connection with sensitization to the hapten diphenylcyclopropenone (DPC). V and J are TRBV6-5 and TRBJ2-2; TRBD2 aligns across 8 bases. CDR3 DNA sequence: TGTGCCAGCAGTCGGGGGGGGCCCGGGGAGCTGTTTTTT. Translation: CASSRGGPGELFF.